Here is one T cell receptor (beta chain) with its context. The data are from a study of cytomegalovirus exposure and HLA in healthy donors. The method was immunoSEQ multiplex PCR; TCRdb's version includes in-frame clones alone and lacks a portion of them. The data contain more than 250,000 clones, 86% of them singletons. The CDR3 sequence is 14 residues long. Germline-derived CDR1 and CDR2 are SGHVS and FNYEAQ. After removal of 5 bases from V and 4 bases from J, the junction contained 6 bases not matched to a gene. The rearrangement joins TRBV7-6 to TRBJ1-1, with 8 bases that match TRBD1. This clonotype was sampled from a woman aged 18-29 years in good health and CMV-seronegative. Source material: PBMCs. This CDR3 reads CASSLGQGPTEAFF. The CDR3 DNA reads as TGTGCCAGCAGCCTTGGACAGGGCCCCACTGAAGCTTTCTTT. Together with reference TRBV7-6 and TRBJ1-1, the CDR3 gives the full variable domain: GAGVSQSPRYKVTKRGQDVALRCDPISGHVSLYWYRQALGQGPEFLTYFNYEAQQDKSGLPNDRFSAERPEGSISTLTIQRTEQRDSAMYRCASSLGQGPTEAFFGQGTRLTVV.